Shown below are 32 T cell receptor beta chains from a single sample sequenced in a study of cytomegalovirus exposure and HLA in healthy donors. The PCR made use of 60 Vbeta and 13 Jbeta primers. Assay: immunoSEQ multiplex PCR; the TCRdb copy retains only in-frame clones and omits some. Among roughly 190,000 clones, more than 60% were seen once, and the ten largest hold 2.5% to 3.5%. Specimen: PBMCs. The receptors were sampled from a female donor in good health and CMV-seronegative.

The J gene is TRBJ1-5, the V gene TRBV19; D is possibly TRBD1 (6 bases). This CDR3 comprises 14 residues. Trimming took off 0 bases at V and 7 bases at J, with 10 bases between the two ends. Germline CDR1 LNHDA, CDR2 SQIVND (reference sequence). In DNA, the CDR3 is TGTGCCAGTAGTATAGAAGGGGGTGGCCAGCCCCAGCATTTT. It translates to CASSIEGGGQPQHF.

V is TRBV2 and J is TRBJ2-7; D ambiguous. CDR3 length: 14 residues. Germline V gives CDR1 SNHLY, CDR2 FYNNEI. Trimming removed 2 bases at V and 2 bases at J, with 10 bases between. The CDR3 is CASSELGVPYEQYF. The CDR3 DNA follows: TGTGCCAGCAGTGAACTAGGTGTCCCCTACGAGCAGTACTTC.

The gene calls are TRBV2 and TRBJ1-5, with D unresolved. Germline-derived CDR1 and CDR2 are SNHLY and FYNNEI. CDR3 size: 14 residues. Trimming took off 8 bases at V and 0 bases at J, with 11 bases between the two ends. In DNA form, the CDR3 reads TGTGCCAGCTGTTCGGTTAATAGCAATCAGCCCCAGCATTTT. It codes for CASCSVNSNQPQHF.

This clone appeared a few times. The V gene is TRBV2, the J gene TRBJ1-5; D remains unclear. Germline V gene lookup returns CDR1 SNHLY and CDR2 FYNNEI. Deletions cut 5 bases from V and 1 base from J, with 21 bases between. There are 18 residues in the CDR3. The CDR3 here is CASSPLHPSGRSNQPQHF. CDR3 coding DNA: TGTGCCAGCAGTCCCCTACATCCGTCAGGTAGGAGCAATCAGCCCCAGCATTTT.

J is TRBJ2-4 and V is TRBV7-6, with 7 positions matching TRBD1. The CDR3 length is 13 residues. The germline gives CDR1 SGHVS, CDR2 FNYEAQ. The V gene end was trimmed by 5 bases and the J gene end by 8 bases; junction bases not matched to a gene: 6. CDR3 coding DNA: TGTGCCAGCAGCCACACAGGGGCAGACATTCAGTACTTC. Protein sequence: CASSHTGADIQYF.

The rearrangement uses TRBV19 and TRBJ2-3; the match to TRBD2 covers 7 bases. Germline V gene data show CDR1 as LNHDA and CDR2 as SQIVND (reference sequence). The CDR3 is 14 residues long. The trim removed 7 bases at V and 4 bases at J, leaving 8 bases unmatched. The CDR3 spells CASNSGFSADTQYF. The CDR3 coding sequence is TGTGCCAGTAATAGCGGGTTTTCGGCAGATACGCAGTATTTT.

The rearrangement uses TRBV11-2 and TRBJ2-3; TRBD1 matches 9 bases. Germline V gene sequence: CDR1 SGHAT, CDR2 FQNNGV. The junction had 17 bases not matched to a gene; V was cut back by 5 bases and J by 8 bases. The CDR3 runs to 17 residues. The CDR3 reads CASSQVGTGWERGTQYF. The CDR3 bases are TGTGCCAGCAGCCAAGTCGGGACAGGGTGGGAGCGGGGTACGCAGTATTTT.

As for this clone: The sample holds other DNA sequences that translate to the same CDR3. V usage is TRBV6-4 and J usage is TRBJ1-5, with D possibly being TRBD1 (6 bases). This CDR3 contains 13 residues. Germline loops: CDR1 MRHNA, CDR2 SNTAGT. The ends were cut back, 6 bases at V and 7 bases at J, with 13 bases in the middle. CDR3 nucleotides: TGTGCCAGCAGCGAGCAGGGGAACCAGCCCCAGCATTTT. Translated: CASSEQGNQPQHF.

V and J are TRBV5-1 and TRBJ2-5; 11 nucleotides line up with TRBD2. CDR3 size: 20 residues. Germline loops: CDR1 SGHRS, CDR2 YFSETQ. V lost 0 bases, J lost 2 bases, and 15 bases stayed unmatched. The CDR3 coding sequence is TGCGCCAGCAGCTTGGCTTGGTCTAGCGGGGGGTTGAAGAAACAAGAGACCCAGTACTTC. Translated, it gives CASSLAWSSGGLKKQETQYF.

This chain uses TRBV25-1 with TRBJ2-7, with a weak D call TRBD1 (6 bases). Germline CDR1 and CDR2: MGHDK and SYGVNS. V was clipped by 6 bases and J by 0 bases, with 9 bases between them. CDR3 length: 13 residues. The CDR3 DNA reads TGTGCCAGCAGGAGGGGGACCTCCTACGAGCAGTACTTC. Translated: CASRRGTSYEQYF.

The chain has TRBV28 and TRBJ2-1, with TRBD1 identical over 8 bases. V lost 7 bases and J lost 0; bases outside the gene matches: 14. CDR1 MDHEN and CDR2 SYDVKM come from the germline V gene. The length of the CDR3 is 18 residues. CDR3 DNA: TGTGCCAGCACCGACTACAGGGGGAGTAACAGCTCCTACAATGAGCAGTTCTTC. Translation gives CASTDYRGSNSSYNEQFF.

The J gene is TRBJ2-2, the V gene TRBV19; 7 bases match TRBD2. Losses at the gene ends were 5 bases for V and 1 base for J; bases not matched to a gene: 13. In germline, CDR1 is LNHDA, CDR2 SQIVND (reference sequence). The CDR3 loop spans 18 amino acids. CDR3 protein: CASSASTSTIENTGELFF. The CDR3 nucleotides read TGTGCCAGTAGTGCGTCGACTAGCACAATCGAGAACACCGGGGAGCTGTTTTTT.

The V call is TRBV28, the J call TRBJ1-5, with D uncertain. CDR1 and CDR2 from the germline V gene are MDHEN and SYDVKM. The CDR3 has 14 residues. Trimming removed 3 bases from V and 7 bases from J, with 13 bases in between. CDR3 sequence: CASSLSQSPQPQHF. The CDR3 DNA follows: TGTGCCAGCAGTTTGTCACAGAGCCCACAGCCCCAGCATTTT.

V usage is TRBV28 and J usage is TRBJ2-2; TRBD2 matches 8 bases. V was pared by 7 bases and J by 7 bases, with 17 bases of the junction left unmatched. Germline loops: CDR1 MDHEN, CDR2 SYDVKM. The CDR3 totals 17 residues. Here the CDR3 DNA reads TGTGCCAGCACCACAACTAGAGCGGGAGTATCTAGCGGGGAGCTGTTTTTT. As protein: CASTTTRAGVSSGELFF.

This clone was counted only a few times. The rearrangement joins TRBV19 to TRBJ2-5; 14 positions match TRBD2. CDR1 is LNHDA, CDR2 SQIVND, per germline (reference sequence). The CDR3 length is 16 residues. Trimming took 3 bases from V and 4 from J; bases not matched to a gene: 4. DNA of the CDR3: TGTGCCAGTAGTATGGGGACTAGCGGGAGAGGAGAGACCCAGTACTTC. As protein: CASSMGTSGRGETQYF.

The chain links TRBV7-2 to TRBJ1-5, with a tentative D call TRBD1 (5 bases). The germline V gene has CDR1 SGHTA and CDR2 FQGNSA. The CDR3 extends over 13 amino acids. The ends were cut back, 1 base at V and 7 bases at J, with 8 bases in the middle. In nucleotides, the CDR3 is TGTGCCAGCAGCTTAGTGGGGGGGCAGCCCCAGCATTTT. Protein product: CASSLVGGQPQHF.

This chain joins TRBV5-1 and TRBJ1-6, with unresolved D. The CDR3 contains 14 residues. Deletions cut 1 base from V and 7 bases from J, with 9 bases between. Germline CDR1 SGHRS, CDR2 YFSETQ. CDR3 amino acids: CASSLNTGNSPLHF. In DNA, the CDR3 is TGCGCCAGCAGCTTGAATACGGGGAATTCACCCCTCCACTTT. Full variable domain (remainder filled in from reference TRBV5-1 and TRBJ1-6): KAGVTQTPRYLIKTRGQQVTLSCSPISGHRSVSWYQQTPGQGLQFLFEYFSETQRNKGNFPGRFSGRQFSNSRSEMNVSTLELGDSALYLCASSLNTGNSPLHFGNGTRLTVT.

This clone appeared once. The gene calls are TRBV9 and TRBJ2-2; 7 bases map to TRBD2. V lost 3 bases to trimming and J lost 1 base; unmatched junction nucleotides: 6. Germline values: CDR1 SGDLS, CDR2 YYNGEE. This CDR3 has 16 residues. Written as DNA, the CDR3 is TGTGCCAGCAGCGCAGCCCAGCGGGGGAACACCGGGGAGCTGTTTTTT. It is translated as CASSAAQRGNTGELFF.

This clone was counted once. An end of the junction does not agree with germline; a read error may underlie this. The V call is TRBV7-9, the J call TRBJ1-6; D is unclear. Germline V gives CDR1 SEHNR, CDR2 FQNEAQ (reference sequence). The length of the CDR3 is 17 residues. For the CDR3, the DNA is TGTGCCATCAGCTCAAGAAGTGGGAGCTCCTATAATTCACCCCTCCACTTT. Translation gives CAISSRSGSSYNSPLHF.

The rearrangement joins TRBV5-4 to TRBJ1-2, with TRBD1 matching over 7 bases. Looked up from germline, CDR1 is SGHNT and CDR2 is YYREEE (reference sequence). The CDR3 has 16 amino acids. J lost 4 bases, V lost 0 bases, and 9 bases had no gene match. CDR3 protein: CASSLAIQGDRYGYTF. The CDR3 region has the DNA TGTGCCAGCAGCTTGGCCATTCAGGGGGATCGCTATGGCTACACCTTC.

This chain uses TRBV5-6 with TRBJ2-7; a weak D match, TRBD2 (5 bases). Germline lookup yields CDR1 SGHDT and CDR2 YYEEEE. Trimming took 0 bases from V and 2 from J, leaving 9 bases between them. This CDR3 spans 14 amino acids. The CDR3, as DNA: TGTGCCAGCAGCTTGGGGACTCAGACCTACGAGCAGTACTTC. Its protein product is CASSLGTQTYEQYF. Drawing the rest from reference TRBV5-6 and TRBJ2-7, the complete variable domain is DAGVTQSPTHLIKTRGQQVTLRCSPKSGHDTVSWYQQALGQGPQFIFQYYEEEERQRGNFPDRFSGHQFPNYSSELNVNALLLGDSALYLCASSLGTQTYEQYFGPGTRLTVT.

This clone was observed a single time. The chain has TRBV2 and TRBJ2-5; the D gene is possibly TRBD1 (5 bases). Germline CDR1 reads SNHLY; CDR2 reads FYNNEI. Trimming took off 1 base at V and 5 bases at J, with 11 bases between the two ends. The CDR3 is 14 residues long. This CDR3 reads CASSEVAGKETQYF. Here the CDR3 DNA reads TGTGCCAGCAGTGAAGTAGCAGGGAAGGAGACCCAGTACTTC.

This sequence joins TRBV28 and TRBJ1-2; D gene unclear. Germline CDR1 and CDR2: MDHEN and SYDVKM. This CDR3 has 15 residues. V was trimmed by 5 bases and J by 1 base, leaving 14 bases between them. CDR3 amino acids: CASSTSHANNYGYTF. CDR3 in DNA: TGTGCCAGCAGTACCTCCCACGCTAATAACTATGGCTACACCTTC.

This clone was counted a few times. The rearrangement uses TRBV27 and TRBJ2-7, with a possible D match to TRBD1 (6 bases). Germline-derived CDR1 and CDR2 are MNHEY and SMNVEV (reference sequence). V lost 5 bases and J 3 bases, leaving 11 bases between the germline ends. The CDR3 covers 13 residues. Written as DNA, the CDR3 is TGTGCCAGCAGTCTGCAAGGGGGCTACGAGCAGTACTTC. This encodes CASSLQGGYEQYF.

Of note for this clone: A junction end diverges from the germline sequence, so it may reflect a read error. The rearrangement uses TRBV7-9 and TRBJ1-2; D ambiguous. The CDR3 contains 16 residues. Germline V gene lookup returns CDR1 SEHNR and CDR2 FQNEAQ (reference sequence). The CDR3 DNA sequence: TGTTCCAGCAGCCCATACGTCAGTGCCGCTAACTATGGCTACACCTTC. The encoded protein is CSSSPYVSAANYGYTF.

V usage is TRBV7-2 and J usage is TRBJ1-1, with 10 bases matching TRBD1. Germline loops: CDR1 SGHTA, CDR2 FQGNSA. The CDR3 extends over 13 amino acids. The ends lost 2 bases at V and 11 bases at J; junction bases unmatched: 5. CDR3 DNA sequence: TGTGCCAGCAGCTTACAGGGACAGGGGACGGCTTTCTTT. Translated, it gives CASSLQGQGTAFF. Looking up the rest from reference TRBV7-2 and TRBJ1-1 gives the full variable domain: GAGVSQSPSNKVTEKGKDVELRCDPISGHTALYWYRQSLGQGLEFLIYFQGNSAPDKSGLPSDRFSAERTGGSVSTLTIQRTQQEDSAVYLCASSLQGQGTAFFGQGTRLTVV.

The rearrangement uses TRBV2 and TRBJ1-1, with D perhaps TRBD1 (6 bases). Per germline, CDR1 SNHLY and CDR2 FYNNEI. V was pared by 2 bases and J by 6 bases, with 13 bases between. CDR3 length: 14 amino acids. This CDR3 is CASSEMGGPAEAFF. The CDR3 DNA is TGTGCCAGCAGTGAAATGGGGGGGCCCGCTGAAGCTTTCTTT.

This rearrangement joins TRBV19 to TRBJ2-3, with 10 bases that match TRBD2. Germline CDR1 reads LNHDA; CDR2 reads SQIVND (reference sequence). With V trimmed by 9 bases and J by 5 bases, 11 bases remained unmatched. The CDR3 has 15 amino acids. The CDR3 sequence is CASNSGRAVRDTQYF. The CDR3 nucleotides read TGTGCCAGCAACAGCGGGAGGGCCGTGAGAGATACGCAGTATTTT.

This clone was counted between two and nine times. The chain couples TRBV18 to TRBJ2-3; the match to TRBD1 covers 11 bases. The germline CDR1 and CDR2 sequences are KGHSH and LQKENI. With 3 bases clipped from V and 4 bases from J, the junction kept 9 bases outside the gene matches. CDR3 length equals 17 residues. The CDR3 loop is CASSPIGQGAGADTQYF. The CDR3 DNA follows: TGTGCCAGCTCACCCATCGGACAGGGGGCGGGGGCAGATACGCAGTATTTT.

The rearrangement links TRBV2 to TRBJ2-1, with D possibly TRBD2 on 6 matching bases. The CDR3 extends over 16 amino acids. Germline V gene lookup returns CDR1 SNHLY and CDR2 FYNNEI. V was trimmed by 5 bases and J by 7 bases, leaving 21 bases between them. CDR3 residues: CASSYMTGAKWNEQFF. The CDR3 coding sequence is TGTGCCAGCAGTTATATGACGGGAGCGAAGTGGAATGAGCAGTTCTTC.

This chain joins TRBV6-4 and TRBJ2-2; 13 nucleotides align to TRBD2. The CDR3 sequence is 16 residues long. The V gene end was trimmed by 3 bases and the J gene end by 5 bases; junction bases not matched to a gene: 3. Germline V gene data show CDR1 as MRHNA and CDR2 as SNTAGT. In DNA, the CDR3 is TGTGCCAGCAGTGAACTAGCGGGAGGGCCAACCGGGGAGCTGTTTTTT. It encodes CASSELAGGPTGELFF.

The chain carries TRBV11-2 and TRBJ2-3; 7 bases fit TRBD2. CDR1 SGHAT and CDR2 FQNNGV come from the germline V gene. This CDR3 has 14 amino acids. CDR3 coding DNA: TGTGCGGGTGGGGTGGGCGGGGGTACAGATACGCAGTATTTT. Translating gives CAGGVGGGTDTQYF.